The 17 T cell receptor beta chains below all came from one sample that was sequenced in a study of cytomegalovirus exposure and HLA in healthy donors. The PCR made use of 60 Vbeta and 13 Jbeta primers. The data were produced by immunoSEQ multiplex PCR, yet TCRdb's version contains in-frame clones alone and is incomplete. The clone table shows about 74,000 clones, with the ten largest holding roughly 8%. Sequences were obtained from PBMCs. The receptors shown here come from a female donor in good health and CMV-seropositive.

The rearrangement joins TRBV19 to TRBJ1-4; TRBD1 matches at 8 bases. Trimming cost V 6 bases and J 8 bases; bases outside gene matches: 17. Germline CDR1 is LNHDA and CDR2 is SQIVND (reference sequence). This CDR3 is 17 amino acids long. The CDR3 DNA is TGTGCCAGTAGACCCAGTGAGGCGGACAGGGTGCGGGAAAAACTGTTTTTT. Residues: CASRPSEADRVREKLFF.

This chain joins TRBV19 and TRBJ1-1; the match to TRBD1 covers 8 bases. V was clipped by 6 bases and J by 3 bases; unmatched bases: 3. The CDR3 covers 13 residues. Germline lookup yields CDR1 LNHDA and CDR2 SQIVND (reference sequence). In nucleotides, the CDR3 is TGTGCCAGTAGGAACAGGGGGGACACTGAAGCTTTCTTT. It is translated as CASRNRGDTEAFF.

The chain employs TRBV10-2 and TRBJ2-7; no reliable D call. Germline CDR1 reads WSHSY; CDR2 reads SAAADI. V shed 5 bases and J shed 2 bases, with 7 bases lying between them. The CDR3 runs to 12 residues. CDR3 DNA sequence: TGCGCCAGCAGTTTGCAGGCCTACGAGCAGTACTTC. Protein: CASSLQAYEQYF.

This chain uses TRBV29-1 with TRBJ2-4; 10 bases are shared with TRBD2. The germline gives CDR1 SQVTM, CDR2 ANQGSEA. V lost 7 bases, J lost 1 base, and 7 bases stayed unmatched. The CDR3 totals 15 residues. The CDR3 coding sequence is TGCAGCGCCCATCTAGCGGGAGATGCCAAAAACATTCAGTACTTC. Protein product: CSAHLAGDAKNIQYF.

The CDR3 region is CASSYSRRGGRGYTF. CDR3 nucleotides: TGTGCCAGCAGTTACTCGAGGCGGGGAGGTCGGGGCTACACCTTC. The chain combines TRBV6-5 with TRBJ1-2; no clear D gene. CDR3 length: 15 residues. Germline loops: CDR1 MNHEY, CDR2 SVGAGI. Deletions cut 0 bases from V and 8 bases from J, with 16 bases between.

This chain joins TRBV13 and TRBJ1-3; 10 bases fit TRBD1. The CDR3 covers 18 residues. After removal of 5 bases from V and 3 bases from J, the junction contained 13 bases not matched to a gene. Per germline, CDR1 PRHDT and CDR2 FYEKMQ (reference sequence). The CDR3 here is CASSPASGTGAYGNTIYF. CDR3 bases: TGTGCCAGCAGCCCGGCCTCCGGGACAGGGGCTTATGGAAACACCATATATTTT.

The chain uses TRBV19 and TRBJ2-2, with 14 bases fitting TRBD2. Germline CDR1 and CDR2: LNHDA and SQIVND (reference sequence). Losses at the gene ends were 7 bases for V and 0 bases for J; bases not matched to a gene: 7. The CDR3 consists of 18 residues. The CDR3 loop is CASTSGTSGSANTGELFF. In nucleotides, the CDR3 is TGTGCCAGTACGTCCGGGACTAGCGGGAGCGCGAACACCGGGGAGCTGTTTTTT. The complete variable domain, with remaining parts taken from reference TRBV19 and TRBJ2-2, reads DGGITQSPKYLFRKEGQNVTLSCEQNLNHDAMYWYRQDPGQGLRLIYYSQIVNDFQKGDIAEGYSVSREKKESFPLTVTSAQKNPTAFYLCASTSGTSGSANTGELFFGEGSRLTVL.

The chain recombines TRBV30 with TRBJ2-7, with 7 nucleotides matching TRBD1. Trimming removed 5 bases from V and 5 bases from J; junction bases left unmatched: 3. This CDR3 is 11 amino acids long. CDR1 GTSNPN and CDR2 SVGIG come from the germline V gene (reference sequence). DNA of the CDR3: TGTGCCTGGGGTGACAGGGACGAGCAGTACTTC. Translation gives CAWGDRDEQYF.

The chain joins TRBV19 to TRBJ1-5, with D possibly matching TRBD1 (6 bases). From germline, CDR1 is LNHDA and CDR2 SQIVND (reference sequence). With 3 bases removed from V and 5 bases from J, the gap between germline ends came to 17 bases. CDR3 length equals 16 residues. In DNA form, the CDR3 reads TGTGCCAGTAGTATCTGGGTAGGGGGTGGCGATCAGCCCCAGCATTTT. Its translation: CASSIWVGGGDQPQHF.

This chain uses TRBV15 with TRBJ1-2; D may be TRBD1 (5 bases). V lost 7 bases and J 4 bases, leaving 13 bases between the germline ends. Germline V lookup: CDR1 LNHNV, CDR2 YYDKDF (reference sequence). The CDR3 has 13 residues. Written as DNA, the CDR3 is TGTGCCACCACCTCCGGGGGGATCTATGGCTACACCTTC. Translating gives CATTSGGIYGYTF.

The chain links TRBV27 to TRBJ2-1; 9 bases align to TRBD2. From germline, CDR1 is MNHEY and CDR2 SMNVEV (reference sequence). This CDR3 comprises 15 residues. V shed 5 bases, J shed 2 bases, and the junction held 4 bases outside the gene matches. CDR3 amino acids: CASSIAGATYNEQFF. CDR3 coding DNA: TGTGCCAGCAGTATAGCGGGAGCCACCTACAATGAGCAGTTCTTC.

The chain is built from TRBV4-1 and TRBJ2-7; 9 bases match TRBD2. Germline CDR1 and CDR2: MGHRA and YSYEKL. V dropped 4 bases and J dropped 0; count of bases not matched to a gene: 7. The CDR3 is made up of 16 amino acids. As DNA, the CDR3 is TGCGCCAGCAGCCTCTCCGCGGGGGGGATCTCCTACGAGCAGTACTTC. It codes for CASSLSAGGISYEQYF.

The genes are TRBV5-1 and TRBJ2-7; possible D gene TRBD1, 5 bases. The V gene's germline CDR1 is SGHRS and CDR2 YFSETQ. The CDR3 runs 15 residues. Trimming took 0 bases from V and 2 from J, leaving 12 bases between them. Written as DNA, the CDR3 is TGCGCCAGCAGCTTGGGACAGTCTGTCCCCTACGAGCAGTACTTC. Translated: CASSLGQSVPYEQYF.

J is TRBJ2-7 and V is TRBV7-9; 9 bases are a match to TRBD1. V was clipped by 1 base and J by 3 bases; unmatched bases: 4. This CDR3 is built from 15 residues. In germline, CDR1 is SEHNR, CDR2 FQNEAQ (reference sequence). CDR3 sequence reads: CASSLGGQGRYEQYF. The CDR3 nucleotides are TGTGCCAGCAGCTTAGGGGGACAGGGTCGCTACGAGCAGTACTTC.

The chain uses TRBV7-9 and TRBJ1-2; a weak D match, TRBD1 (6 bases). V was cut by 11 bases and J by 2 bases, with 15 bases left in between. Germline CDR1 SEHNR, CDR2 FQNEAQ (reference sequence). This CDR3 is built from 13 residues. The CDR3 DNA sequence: TGTGCCGGGGGCGGGGGTGGAAACTATGGCTACACCTTC. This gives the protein CAGGGGGNYGYTF. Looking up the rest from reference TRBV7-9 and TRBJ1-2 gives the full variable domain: DTGVSQNPRHKITKRGQNVTFRCDPISEHNRLYWYRQTLGQGPEFLTYFQNEAQLEKSRLLSDRFSAERPKGSFSTLEIQRTEQGDSAMYLCAGGGGGNYGYTFGSGTRLTVV.

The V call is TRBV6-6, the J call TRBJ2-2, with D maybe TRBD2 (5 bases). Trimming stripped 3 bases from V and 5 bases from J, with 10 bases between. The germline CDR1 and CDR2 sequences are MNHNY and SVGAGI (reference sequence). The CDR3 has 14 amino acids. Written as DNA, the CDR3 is TGTGCCAGCAGTTATGACTATGGTACCGGGGAGCTGTTTTTT. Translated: CASSYDYGTGELFF.

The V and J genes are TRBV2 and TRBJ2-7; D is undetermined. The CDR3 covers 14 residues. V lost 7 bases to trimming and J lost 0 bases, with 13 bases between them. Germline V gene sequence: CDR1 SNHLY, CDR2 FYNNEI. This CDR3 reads CASKRELISYEQYF. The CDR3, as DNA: TGTGCCAGCAAACGCGAACTCATCTCCTACGAGCAGTACTTC.